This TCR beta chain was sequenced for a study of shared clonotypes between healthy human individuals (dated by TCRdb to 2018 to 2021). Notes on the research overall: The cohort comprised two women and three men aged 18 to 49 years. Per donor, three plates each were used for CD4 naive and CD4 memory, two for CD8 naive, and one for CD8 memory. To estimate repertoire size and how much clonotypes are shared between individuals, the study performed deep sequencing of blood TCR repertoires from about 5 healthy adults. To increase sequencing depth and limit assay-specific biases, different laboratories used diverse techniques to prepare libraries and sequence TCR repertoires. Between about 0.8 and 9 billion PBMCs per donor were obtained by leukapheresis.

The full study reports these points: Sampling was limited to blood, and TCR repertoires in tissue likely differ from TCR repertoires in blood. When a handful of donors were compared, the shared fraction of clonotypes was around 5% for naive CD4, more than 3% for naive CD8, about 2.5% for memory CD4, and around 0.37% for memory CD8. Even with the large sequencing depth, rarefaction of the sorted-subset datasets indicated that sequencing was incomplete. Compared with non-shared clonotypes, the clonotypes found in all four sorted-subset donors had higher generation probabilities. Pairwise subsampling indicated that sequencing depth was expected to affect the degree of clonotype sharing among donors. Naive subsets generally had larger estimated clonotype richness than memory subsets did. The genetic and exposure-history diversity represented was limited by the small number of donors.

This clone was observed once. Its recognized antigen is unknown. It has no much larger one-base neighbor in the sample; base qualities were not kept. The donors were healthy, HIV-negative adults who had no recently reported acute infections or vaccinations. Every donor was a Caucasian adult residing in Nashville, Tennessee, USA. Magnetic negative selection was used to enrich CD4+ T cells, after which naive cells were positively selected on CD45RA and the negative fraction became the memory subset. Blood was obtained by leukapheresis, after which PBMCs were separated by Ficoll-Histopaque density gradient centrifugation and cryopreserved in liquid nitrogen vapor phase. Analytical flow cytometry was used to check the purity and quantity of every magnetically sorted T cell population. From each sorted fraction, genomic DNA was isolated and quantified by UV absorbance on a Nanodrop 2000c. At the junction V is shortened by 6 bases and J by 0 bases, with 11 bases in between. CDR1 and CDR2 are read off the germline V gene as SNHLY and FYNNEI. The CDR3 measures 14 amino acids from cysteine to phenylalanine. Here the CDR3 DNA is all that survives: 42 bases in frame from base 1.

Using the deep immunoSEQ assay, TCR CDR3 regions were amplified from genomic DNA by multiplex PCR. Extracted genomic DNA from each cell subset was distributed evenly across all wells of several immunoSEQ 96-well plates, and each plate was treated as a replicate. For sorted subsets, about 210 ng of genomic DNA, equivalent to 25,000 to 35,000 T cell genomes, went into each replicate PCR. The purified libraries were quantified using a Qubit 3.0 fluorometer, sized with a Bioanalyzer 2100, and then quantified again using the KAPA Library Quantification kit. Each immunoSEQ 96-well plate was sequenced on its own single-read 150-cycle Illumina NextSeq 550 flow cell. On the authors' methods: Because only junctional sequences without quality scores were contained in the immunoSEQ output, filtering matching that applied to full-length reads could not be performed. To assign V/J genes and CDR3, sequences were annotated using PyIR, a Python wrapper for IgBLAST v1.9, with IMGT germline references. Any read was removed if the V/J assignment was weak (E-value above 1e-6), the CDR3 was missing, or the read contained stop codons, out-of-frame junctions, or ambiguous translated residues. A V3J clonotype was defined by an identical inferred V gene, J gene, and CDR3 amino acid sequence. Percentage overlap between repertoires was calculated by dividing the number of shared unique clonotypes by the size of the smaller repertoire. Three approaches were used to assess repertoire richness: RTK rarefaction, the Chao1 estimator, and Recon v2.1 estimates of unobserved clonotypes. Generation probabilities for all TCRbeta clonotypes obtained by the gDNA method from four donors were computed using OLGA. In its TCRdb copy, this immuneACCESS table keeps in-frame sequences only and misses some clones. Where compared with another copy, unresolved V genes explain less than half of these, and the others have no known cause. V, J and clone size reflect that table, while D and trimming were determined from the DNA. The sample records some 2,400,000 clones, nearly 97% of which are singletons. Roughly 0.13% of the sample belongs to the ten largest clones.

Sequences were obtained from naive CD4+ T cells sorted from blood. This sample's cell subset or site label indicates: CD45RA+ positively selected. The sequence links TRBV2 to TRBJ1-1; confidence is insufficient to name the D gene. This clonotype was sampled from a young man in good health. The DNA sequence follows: TGTGCCAGCAGGGCGGACGGATTGAACACTGAAGCTTTCTTT. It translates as CASRADGLNTEAFF.